Listed below are T cell receptor beta chains from one sample, sequenced in a study of identifying expanded T cells in peripheral blood. Repertoires were generated with immunoSEQ multiplex PCR, while TCRdb's copy carries only in-frame clones and drops some. The table has under 120,000 clones, around 89% seen once. Sequenced input: blood. The origin of the receptors is a person aged 18 to 70 in good health. Each CDR3 is given with its conserved first and last residue. Each record gives: D gene, clone size, V gene, J gene, CDR3 DNA, CDR3 protein. A D gene is named only where the DNA matches it firmly. Where a row states a size, it is once, few, many or the class of an expanded clone; other rows omit it.

>TRBD2|NA|TRBV10-3|TRBJ2-1
TGTGCCATCTCAGCGGGACTAGCAGATTACAATGAGCAGTTCTTC
CAISAGLADYNEQFF
>NA|NA|TRBV29-1|TRBJ2-5
TGCAGCGTTGAAGGCACAGGTGGGGGCGTGACCCAGTACTTC
CSVEGTGGGVTQYF
>NA|NA|TRBV19|TRBJ1-5
TGTGCCAGTACCTTAACAGGGACCTATAGCAATCAGCCCCAGCATTTT
CASTLTGTYSNQPQHF
>NA|NA|TRBV7-2|TRBJ2-1
TGTGCCAGCAGCTTAGATACAACCTACAATGAGCAGTTCTTC
CASSLDTTYNEQFF
>NA|NA|TRBV7-9|TRBJ2-3
TGTGCCAGCAGCCCTACAGGGCCTAGCACAGATACGCAGTATTTT
CASSPTGPSTDTQYF
>NA|NA|TRBV4-2|TRBJ2-4
TGTGCCAGCAGCCAAGATGGGCCCCCCGGCCCCAAAAACATTCAGTACTTC
CASSQDGPPGPKNIQYF
>NA|NA|TRBV6-5|TRBJ1-4
TGTGCCAGCAGTTCCCCAGGGGCTAATGAAAAACTGTTTTTT
CASSSPGANEKLFF
>TRBD2|NA|TRBV2|TRBJ2-7
TGTGCCAGCAGTAGGGCCCGAAGACTAGCGGGGGCTGGCGAGCAGTACTTC
CASSRARRLAGAGEQYF
>NA|NA|TRBV11-2|TRBJ1-3
TGTGCCAGCAGCCTCCTGGGGGGATCTGGAAACACCATATATTTT
CASSLLGGSGNTIYF
>NA|NA|TRBV9|TRBJ2-7
TGTGCCAGCAGCGTAGGTCAGTCCTACGAGCAGTACTTC
CASSVGQSYEQYF
>NA|once|TRBV6-1|TRBJ1-5
TGTGCCAGCGTTAGACACAGCAATCAGCCCCAGCATTTT
CASVRHSNQPQHF
>NA|NA|TRBV27|TRBJ2-2
TGTGCCAGCAGTTTTAGGGGAACCGGGGAGCTGTTTTTT
CASSFRGTGELFF
>NA|NA|TRBV7-2|TRBJ2-7
TGTGCCAGCAGCTTGAGGCCAGGCGGTTACGAGCAGTACTTC
CASSLRPGGYEQYF
>TRBD2|NA|TRBV27|TRBJ2-7
TGTGCCAGCAGCGGAGTAGCGGGGGGGCTCGAGCAGTACTTC
CASSGVAGGLEQYF
>NA|NA|TRBV10-2|TRBJ2-3
TGCGCCACCGCGGACAGAGGGGGCACAGATACGCAGTATTTT
CATADRGGTDTQYF
>NA|once|TRBV7-8|TRBJ2-5
TGTGCCAGCAGCTTAACTAGGACGGTCCTAAAGACCCAGTACTTC
CASSLTRTVLKTQYF
>NA|NA|TRBV9|TRBJ1-4
TGTGCCAGCAGCGACCTCGACGGGGTAAATGAAAAACTGTTTTTT
CASSDLDGVNEKLFF
>NA|once|TRBV11-3|TRBJ2-2
TGTGCCAGCAGCTTAGAGATTGCAGGAGAAACCGGGGAGCTGTTTTTT
CASSLEIAGETGELFF
>NA|NA|TRBV7-6|TRBJ1-4
TGTGCCAGCAGAGAAAGTCTTGGGTCTCAACTGTTTTTT
CASRESLGSQLFF
>NA|NA|TRBV9|TRBJ2-7
TGTGCCAGCAGCCGGAGTACGTCCGGGTCCTACGAGCAGTACTTC
CASSRSTSGSYEQYF
>TRBD2|NA|TRBV18|TRBJ2-7
TGTGCCAGCTCACCCCTCGGGACTAGCGGGGGGAACTACGAGCAGTACTTC
CASSPLGTSGGNYEQYF